Below, 6 T cell receptor beta chains from the same sample are listed, as sequenced in a study of graft-versus-host responses after intestinal transplantation. Assay used: immunoSEQ multiplex PCR; TCRdb lists only in-frame clones, some missing. The table has some 41,000 clones, about 92% seen once. The input for sequencing was PBMCs, taken nearly 750 days after intestinal transplantation. The receptor source for this set is a human patient who received an intestinal transplant, so some T cells may come from the graft donor.

CDR3 coding DNA: TGTGCCAGCAGCGTAGACGGGGGAGGCTCCTACGAGCAGTACTTC. Its protein product is CASSVDGGGSYEQYF. The chain recombines TRBV9 with TRBJ2-7, with D tentatively TRBD2 (6 bases). The V end was cut by 0 bases, the J end by 0 bases, with 10 bases between. Germline V gene data show CDR1 as SGDLS and CDR2 as YYNGEE. There are 15 residues in the CDR3.

The chain joins TRBV19 to TRBJ2-1, with a tentative D call TRBD2 (6 bases). The germline CDR1 and CDR2 sequences are LNHDA and SQIVND (reference sequence). The CDR3 is 15 amino acids. Trimming removed 5 bases at V and 0 bases at J, with 11 bases between. This chain's CDR3 is CASSGRGSSYNEQFF. In DNA form, the CDR3 reads TGTGCCAGTAGTGGTCGGGGGAGCTCCTACAATGAGCAGTTCTTC.

The chain carries TRBV19 and TRBJ2-3; 9 bases match TRBD2. V was pared by 2 bases and J by 2 bases, with 11 bases of the junction left unmatched. The germline CDR1 and CDR2 sequences are LNHDA and SQIVND (reference sequence). The CDR3 runs to 18 residues. CDR3 bases: TGTGCCAGTAGTATAAGTATTCCTAGCGGGGACATCACAGATACGCAGTATTTT. This sequence encodes CASSISIPSGDITDTQYF. The whole variable domain, remainder taken from reference TRBV19 and TRBJ2-3, is DGGITQSPKYLFRKEGQNVTLSCEQNLNHDAMYWYRQDPGQGLRLIYYSQIVNDFQKGDIAEGYSVSREKKESFPLTVTSAQKNPTAFYLCASSISIPSGDITDTQYFGPGTRLTVL.

The rearrangement links TRBV5-4 to TRBJ2-1, with 16 bases fitting TRBD2. The trim removed 4 bases at V and 8 bases at J, leaving 18 bases unmatched. Per the germline V gene, CDR1 is SGHNT and CDR2 is YYREEE (reference sequence). The CDR3 runs 20 residues. CDR3 sequence: CASSTLKTGLAGGPWDEQFF. DNA of the CDR3: TGTGCCAGCAGCACCCTGAAAACGGGACTAGCGGGAGGGCCATGGGATGAGCAGTTCTTC.

As concerns this clone: The junction departs from the called germline gene at one end, perhaps through a read error. This chain uses TRBV10-3 with TRBJ2-3; 12 nucleotides match TRBD2. The CDR3 has 15 residues. Germline assignment: CDR1 ENHRY and CDR2 SYGVKD. CDR3 bases: TGTGCCAGCAGTGGGACTAGCGGGAGCACAGATACGCAGTATTTT. Translating gives CASSGTSGSTDTQYF.

This clone was seen more than once but under ten times. The chain employs TRBV5-1 and TRBJ1-3, with D unresolved. V lost 2 bases and J 2 bases, leaving 8 bases between the germline ends. CDR1 is SGHRS and CDR2 is YFSETQ in the germline V gene. This CDR3 has 14 amino acids. CDR3 coding DNA: TGCGCCAGCAGCTTATCGTCTCCTGGAAACACCATATATTTT. It specifies CASSLSSPGNTIYF. The complete variable domain, with remaining parts taken from reference TRBV5-1 and TRBJ1-3, reads KAGVTQTPRYLIKTRGQQVTLSCSPISGHRSVSWYQQTPGQGLQFLFEYFSETQRNKGNFPGRFSGRQFSNSRSEMNVSTLELGDSALYLCASSLSSPGNTIYFGEGSWLTVV.